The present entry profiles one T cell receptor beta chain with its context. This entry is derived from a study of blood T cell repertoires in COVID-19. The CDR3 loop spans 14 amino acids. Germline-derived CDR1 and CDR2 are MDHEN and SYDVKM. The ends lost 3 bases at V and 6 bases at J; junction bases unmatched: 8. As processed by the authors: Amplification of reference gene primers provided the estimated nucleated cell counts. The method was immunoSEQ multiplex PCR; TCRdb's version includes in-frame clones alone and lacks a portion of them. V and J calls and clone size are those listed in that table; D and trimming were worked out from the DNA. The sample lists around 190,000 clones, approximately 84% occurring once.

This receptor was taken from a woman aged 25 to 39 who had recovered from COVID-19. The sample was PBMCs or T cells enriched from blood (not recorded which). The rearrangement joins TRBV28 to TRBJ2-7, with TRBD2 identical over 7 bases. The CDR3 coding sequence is TGTGCCAGCAGTTTTAGCACGGGAGGTTCCGAGCAGTACTTC. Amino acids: CASSFSTGGSEQYF.